This passage covers 27 T cell receptor beta chains from one sample sequenced in a study of cytomegalovirus exposure and HLA in healthy donors. The PCR was carried out with 60 Vbeta primers and 13 Jbeta primers. TCRdb's table, derived via immunoSEQ multiplex PCR, lists solely in-frame clones and lacks some. The sample carries 150,000 to 160,000 clones, 70% to 85% recorded once. The sequenced sample was PBMCs. The source is a man aged 25-45 years in good health and CMV-seronegative.

This clone was detected only a few times. The CDR3 sequence is CTRTISNQPQHF. CDR3 DNA sequence: TGCACCAGGACAATTAGCAATCAGCCCCAGCATTTT. The V call is TRBV1, the J call TRBJ1-5; TRBD1 was called by the table and not checked on the DNA. TRBV1 represents a pseudogene. This CDR3 has 12 residues.

This chain uses TRBV7-2 with TRBJ1-6; D gene uncertain. The ends were cut back, 0 bases at V and 7 bases at J, with 7 bases in the middle. There are 14 residues in the CDR3. Germline-derived CDR1 and CDR2 are SGHTA and FQGNSA. CDR3 in amino acids: CASSLAGRNSPLHF. CDR3 nucleotides: TGTGCCAGCAGCTTAGCGGGCAGAAATTCACCCCTCCACTTT.

CDR3 protein: CASSRSGTGDYEQYF. CDR3 in DNA: TGCGCCAGCAGCAGATCCGGGACAGGGGACTACGAGCAGTACTTC. The chain uses TRBV5-1 and TRBJ2-7; TRBD1 aligns across 10 bases. The CDR3 contains 15 residues. The V gene's germline CDR1 is SGHRS and CDR2 YFSETQ. With 4 bases clipped from V and 3 bases from J, the junction kept 7 bases outside the gene matches.

This clone was counted a single time. V usage is TRBV7-2 and J usage is TRBJ2-2; D is uncertain. With 3 bases removed from V and 3 bases from J, the gap between germline ends came to 8 bases. Germline CDR1 SGHTA, CDR2 FQGNSA. This CDR3 region has 14 residues. CDR3 in amino acids: CASSFSPDTGELFF. The DNA of the CDR3 is TGTGCCAGCAGCTTCAGTCCAGACACCGGGGAGCTGTTTTTT.

V usage is TRBV4-3 and J usage is TRBJ2-7; 11 nucleotides agree with TRBD1. The CDR3 is 15 residues long. Germline V CDR1 and CDR2: LGHNA, YSLEER. V shed 0 bases, J shed 6 bases, and the junction held 4 bases outside the gene matches. The CDR3 sequence is CASSQDWDRGGEQYF. CDR3 in DNA: TGCGCCAGCAGCCAAGATTGGGACAGGGGGGGCGAGCAGTACTTC.

The count of this clone is one. The J gene is TRBJ2-2, the V gene TRBV19; D is possibly TRBD1 (5 bases). V dropped 3 bases and J dropped 5 bases, with 7 bases sitting between them. The CDR3 contains 13 residues. The germline V gene has CDR1 LNHDA and CDR2 SQIVND (reference sequence). The CDR3 nucleotides are TGTGCCAGTAGTATCAGACAGACCGGGGAGCTGTTTTTT. Amino acids: CASSIRQTGELFF.

This clone was seen only once. The chain carries TRBV11-2 and TRBJ1-2; D might be TRBD1 (5 bases). Trimming took 0 bases from V and 2 from J, leaving 16 bases between them. This CDR3 is built from 17 residues. CDR1 is SGHAT and CDR2 is FQNNGV in the germline V gene. The CDR3 sequence is CASSLDSGTGHNYGYTF. In DNA form, the CDR3 reads TGTGCCAGCAGCTTAGATAGCGGAACAGGCCACAACTATGGCTACACCTTC.

The rearrangement uses TRBV6-1 and TRBJ1-1, with D possibly matching TRBD1 (5 bases). Germline CDR1 MNHNS, CDR2 SASEGT. The CDR3 runs 13 residues. V dropped 7 bases and J dropped 4 bases, with 13 bases sitting between them. The CDR3 region has the DNA TGTGCCAGCAAACCCGGGGGGACCACTGAAGCTTTCTTT. This encodes CASKPGGTTEAFF.

This chain uses TRBV7-9 with TRBJ1-2; D gene unclear. Germline CDR1 is SEHNR and CDR2 is FQNEAQ (reference sequence). The CDR3 consists of 14 residues. The V gene lost 1 base and the J gene lost 1 base, with 7 bases spanning the gap. The CDR3, as DNA: TGTGCCAGCAGCTTAGTTGGCATTAACTATGGCTACACCTTC. Translating it yields CASSLVGINYGYTF. Drawing the rest from reference TRBV7-9 and TRBJ1-2, the complete variable domain is DTGVSQNPRHKITKRGQNVTFRCDPISEHNRLYWYRQTLGQGPEFLTYFQNEAQLEKSRLLSDRFSAERPKGSFSTLEIQRTEQGDSAMYLCASSLVGINYGYTFGSGTRLTVV.

V gene TRBV5-1 combines with J gene TRBJ2-3; 14 bases align to TRBD2. The CDR3 is made up of 20 amino acids. With V trimmed by 2 bases and J by 0 bases, 11 bases remained unmatched. Looked up from germline, CDR1 is SGHRS and CDR2 is YFSETQ. CDR3 region: CASSFGNRGTSGGSTDTQYF. CDR3 DNA: TGCGCCAGCAGCTTCGGAAACAGGGGGACTAGCGGGGGTAGCACAGATACGCAGTATTTT. Drawing the rest from reference TRBV5-1 and TRBJ2-3, the complete variable domain is KAGVTQTPRYLIKTRGQQVTLSCSPISGHRSVSWYQQTPGQGLQFLFEYFSETQRNKGNFPGRFSGRQFSNSRSEMNVSTLELGDSALYLCASSFGNRGTSGGSTDTQYFGPGTRLTVL.

This clone was seen a single time. The chain couples TRBV6-5 to TRBJ1-1, with 7 bases identical to TRBD1. The CDR3 covers 13 residues. V was pared by 4 bases and J by 10 bases, with 9 bases of the junction left unmatched. Germline assignment: CDR1 MNHEY and CDR2 SVGAGI. The CDR3 loop reads CASSSRDRPVAFF. The CDR3, as DNA: TGTGCCAGCAGTTCCCGGGACAGACCAGTAGCTTTCTTT.

The chain joins TRBV19 to TRBJ1-1, with D perhaps matching TRBD1 (5 bases). Germline values: CDR1 LNHDA, CDR2 SQIVND (reference sequence). V was trimmed by 4 bases and J by 1 base, leaving 10 bases between them. This CDR3 is built from 14 residues. In DNA form, the CDR3 reads TGTGCCAGTAGTAGTAGTCAGGGGAACACTGAAGCTTTCTTT. Its protein product is CASSSSQGNTEAFF.

This clone was recorded once. The chain couples TRBV6-1 to TRBJ1-6; D perhaps matches TRBD1 (5 bases). With 0 bases removed from V and 10 bases from J, the gap between germline ends came to 10 bases. This CDR3 comprises 14 residues. CDR1 and CDR2 from the germline V gene are MNHNS and SASEGT. For the CDR3, the DNA is TGTGCCAGCAGTGAAGCGGGGGGGGAGTCACCCCTCCACTTT. It translates to CASSEAGGESPLHF.

This clone came up many times. The V gene is TRBV10-2, the J gene TRBJ1-1, with TRBD1 identical over 8 bases. This CDR3 is built from 12 residues. Germline V gene sequence: CDR1 WSHSY, CDR2 SAAADI. Unmatched junction bases numbered 0, after V lost 6 bases and J lost 3 bases. The CDR3 is CASRTGDTEAFF. The CDR3 DNA sequence: TGCGCCAGCAGGACAGGGGACACTGAAGCTTTCTTT.

The rearrangement uses TRBV7-9 and TRBJ1-5; 11 bases fit TRBD1. V was pared by 5 bases and J by 5 bases, with 2 bases of the junction left unmatched. The length of the CDR3 is 14 residues. Germline CDR1 is SEHNR and CDR2 is FQNEAQ (reference sequence). In DNA form, the CDR3 reads TGTGCCAGCAGCCCGGGACAGGGGGATCAGCCCCAGCATTTT. It translates to CASSPGQGDQPQHF. Full variable domain (outside the CDR3, taken from reference TRBV7-9 and TRBJ1-5): DTGVSQNPRHKITKRGQNVTFRCDPISEHNRLYWYRQTLGQGPEFLTYFQNEAQLEKSRLLSDRFSAERPKGSFSTLEIQRTEQGDSAMYLCASSPGQGDQPQHFGDGTRLSIL.

In this sample, this clone turned up a few times. This sequence joins TRBV6-5 and TRBJ2-7, with 9 bases matching TRBD1. This CDR3 comprises 14 residues. In germline, CDR1 is MNHEY, CDR2 SVGAGI. Trimming removed 6 bases from V and 2 bases from J; junction bases left unmatched: 5. As DNA, the CDR3 is TGTGCCAGCAGCCCGACAGGGGGAACCTACGAGCAGTACTTC. Its protein product is CASSPTGGTYEQYF.

A single count supports this clone. V gene TRBV19 combines with J gene TRBJ1-5, with TRBD1 matching over 8 bases. V dropped 9 bases and J dropped 6; count of bases not matched to a gene: 7. The length of the CDR3 is 13 residues. The V gene's germline CDR1 is LNHDA and CDR2 SQIVND (reference sequence). The CDR3 reads CASRGQGPQPQHF. CDR3 DNA: TGTGCCAGCCGAGGACAGGGCCCTCAGCCCCAGCATTTT.

This clone was found once. This chain uses TRBV5-1 with TRBJ1-1; possible D gene TRBD1, 5 bases. Trimming took off 4 bases at V and 0 bases at J, with 7 bases between the two ends. The CDR3 totals 13 residues. In germline, CDR1 is SGHRS, CDR2 YFSETQ. The CDR3 here is CASSTTVNTEAFF. The CDR3 DNA is TGCGCCAGCAGCACGACAGTGAACACTGAAGCTTTCTTT.

This clone turned up a few times. The chain combines TRBV9 with TRBJ2-7, with no clear D. V was trimmed by 0 bases and J by 4 bases, leaving 8 bases between them. CDR1 and CDR2 (germline): SGDLS, YYNGEE. The CDR3 consists of 13 residues. CDR3 DNA sequence: TGTGCCAGCAGCGTAGTTTCCGGTTACGAGCAGTACTTC. Protein: CASSVVSGYEQYF.

This chain connects TRBV5-6 to TRBJ2-5, with D possibly being TRBD1 (6 bases). The tail of the sequence fits TRBJ2-7 better, so the J call may be wrong. Germline assignment: CDR1 SGHDT and CDR2 YYEEEE. CDR3 length: 15 amino acids. CDR3 sequence (DNA): TGTGCCAGCAGCTTGGGTGGCTCAGGGGTTTACGAGCAGTACTTC. Its protein product is CASSLGGSGVYEQYF.

CDR3 amino acids: CAWSVGTNYEQYF. In DNA form, the CDR3 reads TGTGCCTGGAGCGTGGGGACAAACTACGAGCAGTACTTC. J is TRBJ2-7 and V is TRBV30; a possible D gene is TRBD1 (6 bases). The CDR3 covers 13 residues. V was shortened by 3 bases and J by 3 bases, with 12 bases between the two germline ends. Germline CDR1 and CDR2: GTSNPN and SVGIG (reference sequence).

The CDR3 coding sequence is TGTGCCTGGAGTTCCGCCCCGACAGGGGTAATGAACACTGAAGCTTTCTTT. Translating gives CAWSSAPTGVMNTEAFF. V and J are TRBV30 and TRBJ1-1, with 8 bases identical to TRBD1. V shed 2 bases and J 0 bases; nucleotides not matched to a gene: 11. In germline, CDR1 is GTSNPN, CDR2 SVGIG (reference sequence). This CDR3 region has 17 residues.

This clone was observed a few times. V is TRBV7-2 and J is TRBJ2-7; D is uncertain. V gave up 5 bases and J gave up 5 bases, with 16 bases separating them. Germline V gene data show CDR1 as SGHTA and CDR2 as FQGNSA. The CDR3 runs to 14 residues. The CDR3 DNA reads TGTGCCAGCAGCCAACCCCCTACCACCCACGAGCAGTACTTC. This sequence encodes CASSQPPTTHEQYF.

The chain carries TRBV6-1 and TRBJ1-2; D not certain. CDR1 is MNHNS and CDR2 is SASEGT in the germline V gene. The CDR3 loop spans 12 amino acids. The V end was cut by 1 base, the J end by 10 bases, with 10 bases between. CDR3 residues: CASSEEGEIYTF. The CDR3 coding sequence is TGTGCCAGCAGTGAAGAGGGAGAGATCTACACCTTC.

The V and J genes are TRBV7-2 and TRBJ2-3; TRBD1 agrees at 7 bases. This CDR3 spans 14 amino acids. Germline V gene sequence: CDR1 SGHTA, CDR2 FQGNSA. J gave up 7 bases and V 4 bases, and 8 bases lay outside the gene matches. The CDR3 sequence is CASSSHRDRNTQYF. In DNA, the CDR3 is TGTGCCAGCAGCTCGCACCGGGACAGAAATACGCAGTATTTT.

The chain recombines TRBV6-1 with TRBJ2-5; maybe TRBD1 (5 bases). With 4 bases removed from V and 5 bases from J, the gap between germline ends came to 14 bases. The CDR3 sequence is 14 residues long. Per germline, CDR1 MNHNS and CDR2 SASEGT. DNA of the CDR3: TGTGCCAGCAGTGCCACAGGTGGGCGCGAGACCCAGTACTTC. Encoded protein: CASSATGGRETQYF.

The chain employs TRBV5-1 and TRBJ2-5; TRBD1 aligns across 9 bases. This CDR3 has 17 residues. After removal of 2 bases from V and 0 bases from J, the junction contained 8 bases not matched to a gene. From germline, CDR1 is SGHRS and CDR2 YFSETQ. CDR3 residues: CASSFRDRDTYQETQYF. In nucleotides, the CDR3 is TGCGCCAGCAGCTTCCGGGACAGGGATACGTACCAAGAGACCCAGTACTTC.